Given below is one T cell receptor (beta chain) in context. Data came from immunoSEQ multiplex PCR; TCRdb stores just in-frame clones and leaves some out. The sample carries 2 million to 3 million clones, 90% to 95% recorded once. These data originate in a study of shared clonotypes between healthy human individuals. Germline CDR1 reads KGHSH; CDR2 reads LQKENI. V shed 3 bases and J 2 bases; nucleotides not matched to a gene: 16. The CDR3 runs 18 residues. This chain connects TRBV18 to TRBJ2-7, with 7 bases identical to TRBD1. The sample consisted of naive CD4+ T cells from PBMCs. Stated subset: CD45RA+ positively selected. The origin of this receptor is a man aged 18 to 29 in good health. Some clones in this sample may be carry-over from other donors' samples. The CDR3 DNA sequence: TGTGCCAGCTCACCCCAGACAGGGTTGGGTTTGGTGACCTACGAGCAGTACTTC. Its protein is CASSPQTGLGLVTYEQYF.